This is a list of T cell receptor beta chains from one sample in a study of T cells in tuberculosis. Assay: immunoSEQ multiplex PCR; the TCRdb copy retains only in-frame clones and omits some. The sample holds about 58,000 clones, over 75% seen once. The sample taken for sequencing was CD1b-GMM tetramer-negative cells sorted from PBMCs. The receptors shown here come from an adult woman with latent tuberculosis. CDR3s include the opening cysteine and the closing phenylalanine or tryptophan. The order of the fields is D gene, V gene, J gene, clone size, CDR3 DNA, CDR3 protein. A D gene is named only where the DNA matches it firmly. A row's size may be missing; if present it is once, few, many or a size class.

D gene: .; V gene: TRBV30; J gene: TRBJ1-2; clone size: .; CDR3 DNA: TGTGCCTGGAGTGTACAGTTGGGTATGGATGGCTACACCTTC; CDR3 protein: CAWSVQLGMDGYTF
D gene: TRBD2; V gene: TRBV11-3; J gene: TRBJ2-7; clone size: once; CDR3 DNA: TGTGCCAGCAGCCTTCAGGGTCTGGCGGGAGTTTACGAGCAGTACTTC; CDR3 protein: CASSLQGLAGVYEQYF
D gene: TRBD1; V gene: TRBV19; J gene: TRBJ1-1; clone size: .; CDR3 DNA: TGTGCCAGTAGTAACAGGGGGAATACTGAAGCTTTCTTT; CDR3 protein: CASSNRGNTEAFF
D gene: .; V gene: TRBV30; J gene: TRBJ1-1; clone size: .; CDR3 DNA: TGTGCCTGGGGGTATGGGACACGGTCTGAAGCTTTCTTT; CDR3 protein: CAWGYGTRSEAFF
D gene: TRBD2; V gene: TRBV9; J gene: TRBJ2-1; clone size: .; CDR3 DNA: TGTGCCAGCAGCGTAGCTAGCGGGTCCAGCTCCTACAATGAGCAGTTCTTC; CDR3 protein: CASSVASGSSSYNEQFF
D gene: TRBD1; V gene: TRBV9; J gene: TRBJ1-2; clone size: .; CDR3 DNA: TGTGCCAGCAGCGCCTCGGACAGGAACTATGGCTACACCTTC; CDR3 protein: CASSASDRNYGYTF
D gene: TRBD1; V gene: TRBV5-1; J gene: TRBJ2-5; clone size: once; CDR3 DNA: TGCGCCAGCAGCTTTAACAGGGGCCAAGAGACCCAGTACTTC; CDR3 protein: CASSFNRGQETQYF
D gene: .; V gene: TRBV13; J gene: TRBJ2-7; clone size: .; CDR3 DNA: TGTGCCAGCAGCTTACGGGGGACCTTAAACTACGAGCAGTACTTC; CDR3 protein: CASSLRGTLNYEQYF
D gene: .; V gene: TRBV7-9; J gene: TRBJ1-6; clone size: .; CDR3 DNA: TGTGCCAGCAGGCAATCAGGGGTGGAATCACCCCTCCACTTT; CDR3 protein: CASRQSGVESPLHF
D gene: .; V gene: TRBV7-9; J gene: TRBJ2-4; clone size: .; CDR3 DNA: TGTGCCAGCAGCTCCATTGCGATAACGGGAGCGCCGGACATTCAGTACTTC; CDR3 protein: CASSSIAITGAPDIQYF
D gene: TRBD1; V gene: TRBV7-2; J gene: TRBJ2-2; clone size: once; CDR3 DNA: TGTGCCAGCAGCCACCGGGACAGGGACACCGGGGAGCTGTTTTTT; CDR3 protein: CASSHRDRDTGELFF
D gene: .; V gene: TRBV9; J gene: TRBJ2-5; clone size: .; CDR3 DNA: TGTGCCAGCAGCGTAGCCAATAAAAACAGGGTTCTAGAGACCCAGTACTTC; CDR3 protein: CASSVANKNRVLETQYF
D gene: .; V gene: TRBV27; J gene: TRBJ1-2; clone size: .; CDR3 DNA: TGTGCCAGCAGACATAACTATGGCTACACCTTC; CDR3 protein: CASRHNYGYTF
D gene: TRBD1; V gene: TRBV29-1; J gene: TRBJ1-2; clone size: .; CDR3 DNA: TGCAGCGTTGAAGATCTTGCAGGGACAGGGGGCGGCTACACCTTC; CDR3 protein: CSVEDLAGTGGGYTF
D gene: TRBD2; V gene: TRBV18; J gene: TRBJ2-2; clone size: .; CDR3 DNA: TGTGCCAGCTCACAGGGACTAGCGGAGAACACCGGGGAGCTGTTTTTT; CDR3 protein: CASSQGLAENTGELFF
D gene: .; V gene: TRBV4-3; J gene: TRBJ2-3; clone size: .; CDR3 DNA: TGCGCCAGCAGCCTCAAGACAGGCTTCTCTGATACGCAGTATTTT; CDR3 protein: CASSLKTGFSDTQYF
D gene: TRBD2; V gene: TRBV5-4; J gene: TRBJ2-7; clone size: .; CDR3 DNA: TGTGCCAGCAGCTTTGGACTAGCGGGACAATACGAGCAGTACTTC; CDR3 protein: CASSFGLAGQYEQYF
D gene: .; V gene: TRBV11-3; J gene: TRBJ1-3; clone size: .; CDR3 DNA: TGTGCCAGCAGCCCGAAGGTGCCGGGGTACAACTCTGGAAACACCATATATTTT; CDR3 protein: CASSPKVPGYNSGNTIYF
D gene: TRBD1; V gene: TRBV19; J gene: TRBJ2-7; clone size: .; CDR3 DNA: TGTGCCAGTAGTATGTCAGGACAGGGAGCCTACGAGCAGTACTTC; CDR3 protein: CASSMSGQGAYEQYF
D gene: .; V gene: TRBV29-1; J gene: TRBJ1-4; clone size: .; CDR3 DNA: TGCAGCGCAAAGAGAAGTGAAAAACTGTTTTTT; CDR3 protein: CSAKRSEKLFF
D gene: TRBD1; V gene: TRBV10-3; J gene: TRBJ1-4; clone size: .; CDR3 DNA: TGTGCCATCAGCGCGACAGGGGTTGGTGAAAAACTGTTTTTT; CDR3 protein: CAISATGVGEKLFF
D gene: TRBD1; V gene: TRBV18; J gene: TRBJ1-1; clone size: once; CDR3 DNA: TGTGCCAGCTCACAACAGGGGGCGCAGAACACTGAAGCTTTCTTT; CDR3 protein: CASSQQGAQNTEAFF
D gene: .; V gene: TRBV5-1; J gene: TRBJ1-4; clone size: .; CDR3 DNA: TGCGCCAGCAGCTTGAATTTTTGGGCAGGCCATAATGAAAAACTGTTTTTT; CDR3 protein: CASSLNFWAGHNEKLFF
D gene: TRBD2; V gene: TRBV2; J gene: TRBJ2-5; clone size: .; CDR3 DNA: TGTGCCAGCAGTGAGGGGGCGGGACTAGCGTACGGGGAGACCCAGTACTTC; CDR3 protein: CASSEGAGLAYGETQYF
D gene: .; V gene: TRBV4-1; J gene: TRBJ2-7; clone size: once; CDR3 DNA: TGCGCCAGCAGCCAAGAGCCAAGGGGCTCCTACGAGCAGTACTTC; CDR3 protein: CASSQEPRGSYEQYF
D gene: TRBD1; V gene: TRBV11-3; J gene: TRBJ1-1; clone size: .; CDR3 DNA: TGTGCCAGCAGCACGAGGGACAGGGGGGCTTTCTTT; CDR3 protein: CASSTRDRGAFF
D gene: TRBD1; V gene: TRBV9; J gene: TRBJ2-3; clone size: once; CDR3 DNA: TGTGCCAGCAGCGTAAGTGGACAGGACACAGATACGCAGTATTTT; CDR3 protein: CASSVSGQDTDTQYF
D gene: .; V gene: TRBV7-2; J gene: TRBJ2-7; clone size: .; CDR3 DNA: TGTGCCAGCAGCTTAAGTCCAGGGGCCCCCGAGCAGTACTTC; CDR3 protein: CASSLSPGAPEQYF
D gene: .; V gene: TRBV21-1; J gene: TRBJ2-1; clone size: .; CDR3 DNA: TGTGCCAGCAGCAAAGGTTCTATAGGGGGTTTTGGCAATGAGCAGTTCTTC; CDR3 protein: CASSKGSIGGFGNEQFF
D gene: TRBD2; V gene: TRBV9; J gene: TRBJ2-7; clone size: .; CDR3 DNA: TGTGCCAGCAGCACGGGACTAGCGGGGGGGCCGGGCGACGAGCAGTACTTC; CDR3 protein: CASSTGLAGGPGDEQYF
D gene: .; V gene: TRBV15; J gene: TRBJ1-4; clone size: .; CDR3 DNA: TGTGCCACCAGCAGAGACGGCAGGGAAAGTGAAAAACTGTTTTTT; CDR3 protein: CATSRDGRESEKLFF
D gene: .; V gene: TRBV7-9; J gene: TRBJ2-7; clone size: few; CDR3 DNA: TGTGCCAGCAGCTTAGGGAGGGAAGACTACGAGCAGTACTTC; CDR3 protein: CASSLGREDYEQYF
D gene: .; V gene: TRBV28; J gene: TRBJ2-7; clone size: .; CDR3 DNA: TGTGCCAGCAGAACTTTATTGCGCCTCTCCTACGAGCAGTACTTC; CDR3 protein: CASRTLLRLSYEQYF
D gene: .; V gene: TRBV5-1; J gene: TRBJ2-3; clone size: .; CDR3 DNA: TGCGCCAGCAGCTTACGACAGTTCTCTAGCACAGATACGCAGTATTTT; CDR3 protein: CASSLRQFSSTDTQYF
D gene: .; V gene: TRBV4-2; J gene: TRBJ2-1; clone size: medium-sized; CDR3 DNA: TGTGCCAGCACTTCTGACAATGAGCAGTTCTTC; CDR3 protein: CASTSDNEQFF
D gene: .; V gene: TRBV7-2; J gene: TRBJ2-3; clone size: .; CDR3 DNA: TGTGCCAACTCGTACGGTTATAGCACAGATACGCAGTATTTT; CDR3 protein: CANSYGYSTDTQYF
D gene: .; V gene: TRBV27; J gene: TRBJ1-1; clone size: .; CDR3 DNA: TGTGCCAGCAGTTTCGGCGGAGCGAACACTGAAGCTTTCTTT; CDR3 protein: CASSFGGANTEAFF
D gene: .; V gene: TRBV4-3; J gene: TRBJ1-2; clone size: .; CDR3 DNA: TGCGCCAGCAGCCAAGATCCCAAAGACAGGTTTTTTGGCTACACCTTC; CDR3 protein: CASSQDPKDRFFGYTF
D gene: .; V gene: TRBV5-8; J gene: TRBJ1-6; clone size: once; CDR3 DNA: TGTGCCAGCAGCTTTCGTCTCAGCGAGAATTCACCCCTCCACTTT; CDR3 protein: CASSFRLSENSPLHF
D gene: .; V gene: TRBV27; J gene: TRBJ2-7; clone size: .; CDR3 DNA: TGTGCCAGCAATCGCGGGCCGAATGGAGAGCAGTACTTC; CDR3 protein: CASNRGPNGEQYF
D gene: .; V gene: TRBV28; J gene: TRBJ2-7; clone size: .; CDR3 DNA: TGTGCCAGCAAACAATCAGGGCGGTACGAGCAGTACTTC; CDR3 protein: CASKQSGRYEQYF